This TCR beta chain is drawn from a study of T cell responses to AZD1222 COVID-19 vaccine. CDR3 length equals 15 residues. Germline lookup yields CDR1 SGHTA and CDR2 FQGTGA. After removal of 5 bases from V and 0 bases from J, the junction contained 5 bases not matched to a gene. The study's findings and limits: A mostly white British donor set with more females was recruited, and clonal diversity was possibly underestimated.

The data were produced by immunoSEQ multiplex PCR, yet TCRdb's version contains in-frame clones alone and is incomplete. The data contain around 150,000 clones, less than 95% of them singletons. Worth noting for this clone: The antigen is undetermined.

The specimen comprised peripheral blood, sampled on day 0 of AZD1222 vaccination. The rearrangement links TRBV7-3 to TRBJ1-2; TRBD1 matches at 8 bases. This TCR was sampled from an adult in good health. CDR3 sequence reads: CASSPRQGTNYGYTF. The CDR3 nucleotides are TGTGCCAGCAGCCCCAGACAGGGGACTAACTATGGCTACACCTTC.